These 17 T cell receptor beta chains share one sample of origin, sequenced in a study of blood T cells in healthy people across ages. Primed by a sample-barcoded 5' primer and a J-beta primer mix, a second PCR proceeded for roughly 7 to 11 cycles. TCRdb recomputed calls from the 5' RACE reads with MiXCR, one row per CDR3 protein. The data show about 1,500,000 distinct CDR3 sequences, roughly 40% seen once. The sample comprised blood. The receptors come from a woman between 18 and 29 years old in good health.

The V and J genes are TRBV20-1 and TRBJ2-3; D is possibly TRBD2 (6 bases). Trimming removed 0 bases at V and 4 bases at J, with 14 bases between. Per germline, CDR1 DFQATT and CDR2 SNEGSKA (reference sequence). This CDR3 is 15 amino acids long. The CDR3 bases are TGCAGTGCTAGAGAAGTGGGGACTTGGGCAGATACGCAGTATTTT. Its protein is CSAREVGTWADTQYF.

The chain recombines TRBV20-1 with TRBJ2-4, with TRBD2 matching over 7 bases. Matching the DNA end better, TRBJ2-7 makes the J call doubtful. The CDR3 is 13 residues long. The germline CDR1 and CDR2 sequences are DFQATT and SNEGSKA (reference sequence). CDR3 DNA: TGCAGTGCCGCGACTAGCCTAACCTACGAGCAGTACTTC. Translated, it gives CSAATSLTYEQYF.

This clonotype was counted only a few times. The chain is built from TRBV20-1 and TRBJ1-4, with 10 positions matching TRBD1. The CDR3 loop spans 13 amino acids. Trimming cost V 2 bases and J 8 bases; bases outside gene matches: 2. Germline assignment: CDR1 DFQATT and CDR2 SNEGSKA (reference sequence). CDR3 region: CSARQDRGEKLFF. Here the CDR3 DNA reads TGCAGTGCTAGACAGGACAGGGGGGAAAAACTGTTTTTT.

The V and J genes are TRBV11-2 and TRBJ1-1, with D unclear. CDR3 length: 13 residues. V was shortened by 7 bases and J by 0 bases, with 9 bases between the two germline ends. Per germline, CDR1 SGHAT and CDR2 FQNNGV. CDR3 amino acids: CASILSLNTEAFF. The CDR3 DNA is TGTGCCAGCATTTTATCTCTGAACACTGAAGCTTTCTTT.

This clonotype was recorded once. The chain uses TRBV21-1 and TRBJ1-1. TRBV21-1 is given as a pseudogene. The CDR3 loop spans 18 amino acids. The DNA for the CDR3 is TGTGCCAGCAGCAAAGGAAGAGGGCAGGGTCAGGTTAACACTGAAGCTTTCTTT. Translation: CASSKGRGQGQVNTEAFF.

This clonotype showed up just a few times. The chain employs TRBV6-1 and TRBJ2-7; D is unclear. The V gene's germline CDR1 is MNHNS and CDR2 SASEGT. Trimming removed 5 bases from V and 2 bases from J, with 13 bases in between. The CDR3 is 14 amino acids. In DNA, the CDR3 is TGTGCCAGCAGTAATTGGACCAATACCTACGAGCAGTACTTC. Translating it yields CASSNWTNTYEQYF.

This clonotype was seen more than once but under ten times. This chain links TRBV10-3 with TRBJ1-2; D gene uncertain. CDR3 length: 14 amino acids. Germline CDR1 reads ENHRY; CDR2 reads SYGVKD. V gave up 3 bases and J gave up 1 base, with 9 bases separating them. This chain's CDR3 is CAISDGADNYGYTF. Here the CDR3 DNA reads TGTGCCATCAGTGATGGTGCCGATAACTATGGCTACACCTTC.

This clonotype appeared a few times. V and J are TRBV20-1 and TRBJ2-4; the match to TRBD2 covers 12 bases. The CDR3 length is 15 residues. Trimming cost V 1 base and J 13 bases; bases outside gene matches: 11. Germline values: CDR1 DFQATT, CDR2 SNEGSKA (reference sequence). CDR3 amino acids: CSARAPGLAGGEQYF. The CDR3 nucleotides read TGCAGTGCTAGAGCCCCAGGGCTAGCGGGAGGGGAGCAGTACTTC.

The chain employs TRBV12-3 or TRBV12-4 and TRBJ2-7; TRBD2 is a possible D gene (5 bases). This CDR3 is 13 amino acids long. Trimming shortened V by 5 bases and J by 3 bases, and 11 bases separated the two germline ends. CDR3 residues: CASSPNRGYEQYF. CDR3 nucleotides: TGTGCCAGCAGTCCAAACCGGGGCTACGAGCAGTACTTC.

This clonotype was recorded a few times. V gene TRBV20-1 combines with J gene TRBJ2-1, with 12 bases matching TRBD2. Losses at the gene ends were 1 base for V and 8 bases for J; bases not matched to a gene: 6. The CDR3 sequence is 15 residues long. CDR1 is DFQATT, CDR2 SNEGSKA, per germline (reference sequence). The CDR3 DNA follows: TGCAGTGCTAGAGCTAGACTAGCGGGGGTGGATGAGCAGTTCTTC. This codes for CSARARLAGVDEQFF.

This chain uses TRBV29-1 with TRBJ2-7; 9 bases align to TRBD1. CDR1 and CDR2 (germline): SQVTM, ANQGSEA. After removal of 5 bases from V and 3 bases from J, the junction contained 11 bases not matched to a gene. The CDR3 is 15 residues long. The CDR3 DNA is TGCAGCGTTCCCACTCTAGGGGGACAGGGCTACGAGCAGTACTTC. Translation: CSVPTLGGQGYEQYF.

The chain recombines TRBV5-1 with TRBJ2-7; 7 bases match TRBD2. CDR1 and CDR2 from the germline V gene are SGHRS and YFSETQ. This CDR3 spans 17 amino acids. The V and J ends lost 4 bases and 1 base, in that order; junction bases with no gene match: 14. CDR3 in DNA: TGCGCCAGCAGCCCTATAGCTAGCGGTACAGATTCCTACGAGCAGTACTTC. Amino acids: CASSPIASGTDSYEQYF.

This clonotype was counted at least ten times. The chain has TRBV28 and TRBJ2-5; 7 nucleotides align to TRBD2. V lost 6 bases to trimming and J lost 7 bases; unmatched junction nucleotides: 14. Germline CDR1 MDHEN, CDR2 SYDVKM. The CDR3 contains 15 residues. The CDR3 DNA reads as TGTGCCAGCAGCCTCGGCGGGGGTACCTTTCGGACCCAGTACTTC. Its protein is CASSLGGGTFRTQYF.

The CDR3 protein is CSARPPDRVTGELFF. The CDR3 DNA is TGCAGTGCTAGACCTCCCGACAGGGTCACCGGGGAGCTGTTTTTT. This chain joins TRBV20-1 and TRBJ2-2, with 7 bases matching TRBD1. Germline trimming cut 2 bases from V and 4 bases from J; bases unmatched to any gene: 7. The CDR3 contains 15 residues. The V gene's germline CDR1 is DFQATT and CDR2 SNEGSKA (reference sequence).

In its sample, this clonotype was seen many times. The chain joins TRBV18 to TRBJ2-7; D call uncertain. The germline CDR1 and CDR2 sequences are KGHSH and LQKENI. Trimming removed 0 bases from V and 2 bases from J, with 5 bases in between. The CDR3 is 13 residues long. The CDR3 DNA follows: TGTGCCAGCTCACCACCAGGACCCTACGAGCAGTACTTC. Its protein is CASSPPGPYEQYF.

This clonotype showed up just a few times. This chain links TRBV6-5 with TRBJ2-1; TRBD2 matches 9 bases. Germline CDR1 is MNHEY and CDR2 is SVGAGI. V shed 2 bases, J shed 7 bases, and the junction held 6 bases outside the gene matches. The CDR3 has 15 residues. In nucleotides, the CDR3 is TGTGCCAGCAGTTACGCGGGAGGGCCTGGGAATGAGCAGTTCTTC. This gives the protein CASSYAGGPGNEQFF.

The chain carries TRBV18 and TRBJ2-1; 12 bases match TRBD1. Gene TRBJ2-7 matches the end of the DNA better, so the J call may be wrong. The CDR3 loop spans 15 amino acids. Germline V gives CDR1 KGHSH, CDR2 LQKENI. As DNA, the CDR3 is TGTGCCAGCTCACTATCCGGGACAGGGGGCTCCGAGCAGTACTTC. Its protein is CASSLSGTGGSEQYF.